The 32 T cell receptor beta chains given below trace back to one sample, sequenced in a study of regulatory T cells in long-lasting Graves disease. Noted time point: persistent/refractory GD, antithyroid drugs over 5 years with positive TRAb. After RNA was extracted from PBMCs, the TCR library was made from it. To make TCR beta libraries, researchers used iRepertoire HTBI primers and Arm-PCR of CDR3 regions. TCRdb reanalysed the multiplex PCR reads using MiXCR and keeps one entry per CDR3 protein. The table lists approximately 380,000 distinct CDR3 sequences, around 20% of them singletons. Specimen: peripheral blood mononuclear cells (PBMCs), collected when the disease was refractory, from a patient treated with antithyroid drugs. Source of these receptors: a female donor with Graves disease.

V is TRBV2 and J is TRBJ2-3; maybe TRBD2 (5 bases). The V and J ends lost 11 bases and 5 bases respectively, with 8 bases between them. This CDR3 contains 10 residues. Germline-derived CDR1 and CDR2 are SNHLY and FYNNEI. DNA of the CDR3: TGTGCCTGCACTAGAGATACGCAGTATTTT. It translates to CACTRDTQYF.

This clonotype was seen only a few times. The chain joins TRBV5-6 to TRBJ1-1; 7 bases map to TRBD1. Germline V gene lookup returns CDR1 SGHDT and CDR2 YYEEEE. Losses at the gene ends were 4 bases for V and 9 bases for J; bases not matched to a gene: 12. CDR3 length: 14 amino acids. The CDR3 bases are TGTGCCAGCAGCAGTAAATACAGGGGCTTAAAAGCTTTCTTT. This codes for CASSSKYRGLKAFF.

This clonotype came up many times. The chain carries TRBV13 and TRBJ2-5, with D uncertain. This CDR3 has 15 amino acids. The V gene's germline CDR1 is PRHDT and CDR2 FYEKMQ (reference sequence). V was shortened by 3 bases and J by 9 bases, with 20 bases between the two germline ends. In nucleotides, the CDR3 is TGTGCCAGCAGCTTCCAGTCAGTGAACGACAAGGCCCAGTACTTC. Translating it yields CASSFQSVNDKAQYF.

The CDR3 region is CASSLTGQVGVATEAFF. For the CDR3, the DNA is TGCGCCAGCAGCTTAACCGGACAGGTAGGGGTGGCCACTGAAGCTTTCTTT. This rearrangement joins TRBV5-1 to TRBJ1-1; 7 nucleotides agree with TRBD1. The CDR3 spans 17 residues. With V trimmed by 2 bases and J by 4 bases, 14 bases remained unmatched. Germline assignment: CDR1 SGHRS and CDR2 YFSETQ.

The CDR3 loop reads CASSFVAGGEQYF. Here the CDR3 DNA reads TGTGCCAGCAGTTTCGTCGCAGGGGGCGAGCAGTACTTC. The rearrangement joins TRBV27 to TRBJ2-7; 7 bases match TRBD1. This CDR3 is 13 amino acids long. CDR1 and CDR2 from the germline V gene are MNHEY and SMNVEV (reference sequence). The V segment lost 3 bases and the J segment 6 bases; nucleotides outside the gene matches: 5.

The chain couples TRBV18 to TRBJ2-6; D call uncertain. This CDR3 has 15 amino acids. Germline V CDR1 and CDR2: KGHSH, LQKENI. Trimming shortened V by 6 bases and J by 0 bases, and 9 bases separated the two germline ends. The CDR3 DNA reads TGTGCCAGCTCGACCTATAGCTCTGGGGCCAACGTCCTGACTTTC. Translation gives CASSTYSSGANVLTF. Using reference TRBV18 and TRBJ2-6 for the parts outside the CDR3, the full variable domain is NAGVMQNPRHLVRRRGQEARLRCSPMKGHSHVYWYRQLPEEGLKFMVYLQKENIIDESGMPKERFSAEFPKEGPSILRIQQVVRGDSAAYFCASSTYSSGANVLTFGAGSRLTVL.

This chain joins TRBV30 and TRBJ2-7; D gene uncertain. V was cut by 0 bases and J by 5 bases, with 11 bases left in between. Germline values: CDR1 GTSNPN, CDR2 SVGIG (reference sequence). There are 13 residues in the CDR3. CDR3 in amino acids: CAWSVRMAHEQYF. CDR3 bases: TGTGCCTGGAGTGTACGGATGGCTCACGAGCAGTACTTC.

Ten or more counts support this clonotype. CDR3 amino acids: CASSSGLPWEQYF. The CDR3 DNA reads TGTGCCAGCAGTTCAGGACTCCCGTGGGAGCAGTACTTC. V usage is TRBV27 and J usage is TRBJ2-7, with D maybe TRBD2 (5 bases). Between the trimmed V and J ends, which lost 4 bases and 7 bases, there was a span of 14 bases. The CDR3 spans 13 residues. Germline V gives CDR1 MNHEY, CDR2 SMNVEV (reference sequence).

This rearrangement joins TRBV6-2 or TRBV6-3 to TRBJ2-5; unclear D gene. The CDR3 is 14 residues long. Germline V gene data show CDR1 as MNHEY and CDR2 as SVGEGT. V was pared by 4 bases and J by 0 bases, with 9 bases between. Here the CDR3 DNA reads TGTGCCAGCAGTTCGACCCTACACCAAGAGACCCAGTACTTC. Translation gives CASSSTLHQETQYF.

This rearrangement joins TRBV7-2 to TRBJ1-2, with D perhaps TRBD1 (5 bases). CDR3 length: 14 amino acids. Germline V gene lookup returns CDR1 SGHTA and CDR2 FQGNSA. V was pared by 2 bases and J by 8 bases, with 15 bases between. The CDR3 region has the DNA TGTGCCAGCAGCTTATTCCCGGGGGAGAGAGGCTACACCTTC. It encodes CASSLFPGERGYTF.

As concerns this clonotype: A much larger clone is a single base away; this may be a read error. V and J are TRBV7-2 and TRBJ2-5, with TRBD2 matching 8 bases. Looked up from germline, CDR1 is SGHTA and CDR2 is FQGNSA. The CDR3 length is 16 residues. The CDR3 nucleotides are TGTGCCAGCAGCTTAGTATCCAGCGGGAGAGGAGAGGCCCAGTACTTC. It specifies CASSLVSSGRGEAQYF.

This clonotype has just one count. The chain has TRBV7-9 and TRBJ2-7; D may be TRBD2 (6 bases). V was pared by 4 bases and J by 7 bases, with 17 bases between. Germline V gene lookup returns CDR1 SEHNR and CDR2 FQNEAQ (reference sequence). There are 14 residues in the CDR3. CDR3 sequence: CASSSGGAPGEQYF. CDR3 in DNA: TGTGCCAGCAGCTCGGGCGGGGCCCCGGGGGAGCAGTACTTC.

Many counts were recorded for this clonotype. The chain uses TRBV7-3 and TRBJ2-6; the D is unclear. The ends were cut back, 2 bases at V and 2 bases at J, with 7 bases in the middle. The CDR3 runs 15 residues. Germline V gene sequence: CDR1 SGHTA, CDR2 FQGTGA. CDR3 residues: CASSLDPAGANVLTF. CDR3 nucleotide sequence: TGTGCCAGCAGCTTAGATCCGGCTGGGGCCAACGTCCTGACTTTC. Combining the CDR3 with reference TRBV7-3 and TRBJ2-6 gives the whole variable domain GAGVSQTPSNKVTEKGKYVELRCDPISGHTALYWYRQSLGQGPEFLIYFQGTGAADDSGLPNDRFFAVRPEGSVSTLKIQRTERGDSAVYLCASSLDPAGANVLTFGAGSRLTVL.

The genes are TRBV10-3 and TRBJ2-1; the D gene could be TRBD1 or TRBD2 (6 bases each). The CDR3 totals 12 residues. CDR1 and CDR2 from the germline V gene are ENHRY and SYGVKD. V was cut by 9 bases and J by 12 bases, with 18 bases left in between. CDR3 residues: CAIGGTTQRQFF. The CDR3 DNA is TGTGCCATAGGGGGGACCACGCAGAGGCAGTTCTTC.

As concerns this clonotype: Just one base apart from a much larger clone, this may be a read error. The rearrangement joins TRBV19 to TRBJ1-1, with D unresolved. Trimming removed 3 bases from V and 3 bases from J, with 17 bases in between. Germline CDR1 is LNHDA and CDR2 is SQIVND (reference sequence). This CDR3 spans 16 amino acids. This CDR3 reads CASSIYPAVLDTEAFF. The CDR3 DNA follows: TGTGCCAGTAGTATCTACCCCGCCGTGTTGGACACTGAAGCTTTCTTT.

This clonotype has only one observation. A much more abundant neighbour one base away suggests this may be a read error. The chain employs TRBV10-3 and TRBJ2-2, with 7 bases aligning to TRBD2. The germline gives CDR1 ENHRY, CDR2 SYGVKD. This CDR3 is built from 13 residues. The CDR3 is CAILSGGGGEPFF. The CDR3 nucleotides read TGTGCCATCTTGTCGGGAGGCGGCGGGGAGCCGTTTTTT.

The sample holds many counts of this clonotype. The J gene is TRBJ2-7, the V gene TRBV12-3 or TRBV12-4, with D maybe TRBD2 (6 bases). V lost 6 bases and J 1 base, leaving 13 bases between the germline ends. This CDR3 is 14 amino acids long. Here the CDR3 reads CASSYGLISYEQYF. As DNA, the CDR3 is TGTGCCAGCAGCTATGGACTAATTTCCTACGAGCAGTACTTC.

The chain recombines TRBV19 with TRBJ1-2, with D uncertain. The CDR3 runs 15 residues. V was shortened by 7 bases and J by 7 bases, with 22 bases between the two germline ends. Looked up from germline, CDR1 is LNHDA and CDR2 is SQIVND (reference sequence). For the CDR3, the DNA is TGTGCCAGTACCAACCAACCCCGAATTGCCGTTGGCTACACCTTC. Protein: CASTNQPRIAVGYTF. The full variable domain, with the rest looked up from reference TRBV19 and TRBJ1-2, is DGGITQSPKYLFRKEGQNVTLSCEQNLNHDAMYWYRQDPGQGLRLIYYSQIVNDFQKGDIAEGYSVSREKKESFPLTVTSAQKNPTAFYLCASTNQPRIAVGYTFGSGTRLTVV.

This clonotype was counted ten times or more. This rearrangement joins TRBV9 to TRBJ2-7; TRBD1 or TRBD2 may be the D gene (5 bases each). The V end was cut by 7 bases, the J end by 10 bases, with 18 bases between. CDR3 length: 12 residues. Germline CDR1 reads SGDLS; CDR2 reads YYNGEE. CDR3 sequence (DNA): TGTGCCAGCGGAGGAAGTGGGACGGAACAGTACTTC. Its translation: CASGGSGTEQYF.

The sample holds a few counts of this clonotype. The rearrangement uses TRBV20-1 and TRBJ2-7; 10 bases map to TRBD1. CDR3 length: 15 residues. The germline V gene encodes CDR1 DFQATT and CDR2 SNEGSKA (reference sequence). Trimming removed 1 base from V and 6 bases from J; junction bases left unmatched: 9. CDR3 protein: CSARALTGGFGEQYF. Written as DNA, the CDR3 is TGCAGTGCTAGAGCCTTGACAGGGGGCTTTGGCGAGCAGTACTTC.

The sample holds a few counts of this clonotype. The rearrangement uses TRBV2 and TRBJ2-2; D assignment may be TRBD1 or TRBD2 (5 bases each). Germline CDR1 is SNHLY and CDR2 is FYNNEI. There are 15 residues in the CDR3. Trimming cost V 3 bases and J 6 bases, with 14 bases left between them. CDR3 protein: CASSDPGPSSGELFF. The CDR3 nucleotides read TGTGCCAGCAGTGACCCGGGACCCAGCTCCGGGGAGCTGTTTTTT.

This clonotype has more than one count but fewer than ten. The rearrangement uses TRBV28 and TRBJ1-1, with a tentative D call TRBD1 (5 bases). Germline V gene sequence: CDR1 MDHEN, CDR2 SYDVKM. This CDR3 is 12 amino acids long. Trimming removed 4 bases from V and 7 bases from J, with 10 bases in between. In DNA form, the CDR3 reads TGTGCCAGCAGTTCCCAGGGAGGTGAAGCTTTCTTT. Residues: CASSSQGGEAFF.

The table lists this clonotype with a few counts. V and J are TRBV20-1 and TRBJ1-4, with TRBD1 matching over 8 bases. Germline CDR1 DFQATT, CDR2 SNEGSKA (reference sequence). The CDR3 consists of 16 residues. Unmatched junction bases numbered 16, after V lost 3 bases and J lost 10 bases. The CDR3 loop reads CSARHDQGAVSAKLFF. The CDR3 DNA reads as TGCAGTGCTAGGCACGACCAGGGGGCGGTTTCGGCAAAACTGTTTTTT.

The table lists this clonotype with many counts. The J gene is TRBJ2-2, the V gene TRBV2; the D gene is possibly TRBD2 (5 bases). Germline V CDR1 and CDR2: SNHLY, FYNNEI. Deletions cut 4 bases from V and 4 bases from J, with 10 bases between. The CDR3 sequence is 14 residues long. CDR3 amino acids: CASSAEGGTGELFF. As DNA, the CDR3 is TGTGCCAGCAGTGCAGAGGGTGGCACCGGGGAGCTGTTTTTT.

This clonotype has more than one count but fewer than ten. The chain employs TRBV20-1 and TRBJ2-7, with D possibly TRBD2 on 6 matching bases. CDR1 and CDR2 (germline): DFQATT, SNEGSKA (reference sequence). The CDR3 extends over 15 amino acids. Trimming stripped 6 bases from V and 4 bases from J, with 22 bases between. This CDR3 is CSATPRAGREYEQYF. In DNA form, the CDR3 reads TGCAGTGCAACCCCCCGGGCGGGACGGGAATACGAGCAGTACTTC.

The sample holds many counts of this clonotype. The V gene is TRBV7-2, the J gene TRBJ2-7; no clear D. Trimming removed 1 base from V and 10 bases from J, with 14 bases in between. The CDR3 is made up of 13 amino acids. Germline loops: CDR1 SGHTA, CDR2 FQGNSA. The CDR3 coding sequence is TGTGCCAGCAGCTTAGATCGGGTCAACTCCCAGTACTTC. Residues: CASSLDRVNSQYF.

CDR3 in DNA: TGTGCCAGCAGTTCCGGACTTGGGGGGCCAAATGAGCAGTTCTTC. Translated: CASSSGLGGPNEQFF. The rearrangement joins TRBV12-3 or TRBV12-4 to TRBJ2-1; TRBD1 or TRBD2 may be the D gene (6 bases each). The V end lost 4 bases, the J end lost 7 bases, and 17 bases lay between the germline ends. The CDR3 length is 15 residues.

This clonotype showed up many times. The chain employs TRBV7-2 and TRBJ2-5; D might be TRBD1 or TRBD2, each matching 5 bases. The germline V gene has CDR1 SGHTA and CDR2 FQGNSA. Trimming left V 2 bases short and J 5 bases short, with 12 bases between. The CDR3 consists of 14 residues. This CDR3 reads CASSLSGSSETQYF. The DNA of the CDR3 is TGTGCCAGCAGCTTATCAGGGAGCTCCGAGACCCAGTACTTC.

In this sample, this clonotype turned up many times. This chain joins TRBV5-6 and TRBJ2-5; D is undetermined. The germline V gene has CDR1 SGHDT and CDR2 YYEEEE. The V gene lost 3 bases and the J gene lost 1 base, with 10 bases spanning the gap. The CDR3 is 14 amino acids. The CDR3 sequence is CASSSWGFQETQYF. Here the CDR3 DNA reads TGTGCCAGCAGCTCCTGGGGATTCCAAGAGACCCAGTACTTC.

V and J are TRBV4-1 and TRBJ1-3, with a weak D call TRBD1 (6 bases). The CDR3 extends over 15 amino acids. CDR1 MGHRA and CDR2 YSYEKL come from the germline V gene. Trimming took off 6 bases at V and 0 bases at J, with 12 bases between the two ends. The CDR3 region has the DNA TGCGCCAGCAGTGGACAGCCTTCCTCTGGAAACACCATATATTTT. This gives the protein CASSGQPSSGNTIYF.

About this clonotype itself: One junction end disagrees with the germline gene, perhaps due to a read error. V and J are TRBV20-1 and TRBJ1-2; 8 bases fit TRBD1. The V gene's germline CDR1 is DFQATT and CDR2 SNEGSKA (reference sequence). The CDR3 is 11 residues long. For the CDR3, the DNA is TGCAGTGCTAGAGACCCAGGGGGCTACGCCTTC. It encodes CSARDPGGYAF.

This clonotype occurred many times. V and J are TRBV2 and TRBJ2-5, with a tentative D call TRBD1 (6 bases). The V gene's germline CDR1 is SNHLY and CDR2 FYNNEI. Deletions cut 5 bases from V and 5 bases from J, with 15 bases between. CDR3 length equals 14 residues. CDR3 DNA sequence: TGTGCCAGCAGTTACCAGGGGCCGGGGGAGACCCAGTACTTC. This codes for CASSYQGPGETQYF. Full variable domain (missing parts from reference TRBV2 and TRBJ2-5): EPEVTQTPSHQVTQMGQEVILRCVPISNHLYFYWYRQILGQKVEFLVSFYNNEISEKSEIFDDQFSVERPDGSNFTLKIRSTKLEDSAMYFCASSYQGPGETQYFGPGTRLLVL.